These 10 T cell receptor beta chains share one sample of origin, sequenced in a study of blood T cell repertoires in COVID-19. The table came from immunoSEQ multiplex PCR; TCRdb's copy has only in-frame clones and leaves some out. The sample includes some 330,000 clones, approximately 84% of them seen just once. Source material: PBMCs or T cells enriched from blood (not recorded which). The origin of the receptors is a man between 25 and 39 years old who had recovered from COVID-19.

The chain carries TRBV6-5 and TRBJ2-5, with 8 bases aligning to TRBD2. Germline V gene lookup returns CDR1 MNHEY and CDR2 SVGAGI. With V trimmed by 3 bases and J by 5 bases, 8 bases remained unmatched. The CDR3 is made up of 15 amino acids. CDR3 sequence (DNA): TGTGCCAGCAGTTATGTCCAGCGGGAGAGGGAGACCCAGTACTTC. Translated: CASSYVQRERETQYF.

The rearrangement joins TRBV5-1 to TRBJ1-6; D not resolved. Germline lookup yields CDR1 SGHRS and CDR2 YFSETQ. The CDR3 has 14 amino acids. V lost 0 bases to trimming and J lost 7 bases, with 8 bases between them. The CDR3 protein is CASSLGDSNSPLHF. CDR3 coding DNA: TGCGCCAGCAGCTTGGGAGATTCAAATTCACCCCTCCACTTT.

This chain connects TRBV2 to TRBJ2-7; TRBD2 aligns across 7 bases. V dropped 1 base and J dropped 3; count of bases not matched to a gene: 9. This CDR3 is built from 16 residues. Germline V gene data show CDR1 as SNHLY and CDR2 as FYNNEI. This CDR3 is CASSEGEGSPFYEQYF. Here the CDR3 DNA reads TGTGCCAGCAGTGAAGGGGAGGGCTCGCCCTTCTACGAGCAGTACTTC.

The rearrangement links TRBV6-5 to TRBJ2-7, with 7 bases identical to TRBD1. The J segment lost 5 bases and the V segment lost 5 bases, leaving 12 bases of the junction unmatched. Germline CDR1 is MNHEY and CDR2 is SVGAGI. This CDR3 is built from 15 residues. The CDR3 spells CASSPPTGTINEQYF. The CDR3 DNA reads TGTGCCAGCAGTCCTCCGACAGGGACAATCAACGAGCAGTACTTC.

With regard to this clone: One end of the junction varies from germline; a read error may be responsible. This rearrangement joins TRBV5-1 to TRBJ2-7, with 9 bases fitting TRBD1. In germline, CDR1 is SGHRS, CDR2 YFSETQ. This CDR3 has 16 amino acids. The CDR3 is CASTLGGTGTFHEQYF. In nucleotides, the CDR3 is TGCGCCAGCACCTTGGGGGGGACAGGGACATTCCACGAGCAGTACTTC.

This sequence joins TRBV14 and TRBJ1-6; D uncertain. The CDR3 is 13 residues long. Trimming shortened V by 0 bases and J by 8 bases, and 5 bases separated the two germline ends. The germline gives CDR1 SGHDN, CDR2 FVKESK. CDR3 sequence reads: CASSQDMYSPLHF. The CDR3 DNA sequence: TGTGCCAGCAGCCAAGATATGTATTCACCCCTCCACTTT.

This clone occurred once. This sequence joins TRBV7-8 and TRBJ2-3; no definite D call. The germline V gene has CDR1 SGHVS and CDR2 FQNEAQ. The CDR3 runs 16 residues. V lost 2 bases and J 0 bases, leaving 12 bases between the germline ends. The CDR3 region has the DNA TGTGCCAGCAGCTTAATAGGTAGCCAGAGCACAGATACGCAGTATTTT. Encoded protein: CASSLIGSQSTDTQYF.

This sequence joins TRBV4-1 and TRBJ1-5; D may be TRBD1 (5 bases). The CDR3 loop spans 17 amino acids. V gave up 3 bases and J gave up 0 bases, with 15 bases separating them. CDR1 is MGHRA, CDR2 YSYEKL, per germline. The CDR3 region has the DNA TGCGCCAGCAGCCAGGGGCCCGGGCAGTATAGCAATCAGCCCCAGCATTTT. Amino acid sequence: CASSQGPGQYSNQPQHF.

With regard to this clone: One junction end does not reproduce the germline sequence, and a read error may be involved. The chain recombines TRBV24-1 with TRBJ2-1, with TRBD2 identical over 7 bases. The germline V gene encodes CDR1 KGHDR and CDR2 SFDVKD. This CDR3 is built from 12 residues. CDR3 in DNA: TGTGCCACCAGTGATTTGGCTAGCGGCCCGATCTTC. Its translation is CATSDLASGPIF.

Details on this clone: Other nucleotide sequences in the sample specify the same CDR3. J is TRBJ1-2 and V is TRBV27; 10 bases align to TRBD1. The germline V gene has CDR1 MNHEY and CDR2 SMNVEV (reference sequence). The CDR3 has 14 residues. Trimming cost V 3 bases and J 3 bases; bases outside gene matches: 1. Here the CDR3 DNA reads TGTGCCAGCAGTTTGACAGGGGGCGACTATGGCTACACCTTC. Translation: CASSLTGGDYGYTF.